The 26 T cell receptor beta chains in this list originate from one sample, sequenced in a study of blood T cell repertoires in COVID-19 (dated by TCRdb to the early 2020s). Receptor libraries were prepared by the immunoSEQ multiplex PCR assay. The table was pulled from immuneACCESS by TCRdb, which kept in-frame rearrangements only. Such tables lose some clones; where checked, under half of the loss comes from unresolved V genes, and the rest has no known cause. The sample table holds hundreds of thousands of clones, of which about nine tenths were seen once. Clones ranked in the top ten supply 1.4% of the sample. The sequencing sample was made of peripheral blood. Every receptor here comes from a woman in her twenties or thirties with active or convalescent COVID-19.

The chain is built from TRBV15 and TRBJ2-7; 12 positions match TRBD1. CDR3 size: 14 residues. Per the germline V gene, CDR1 is LNHNV and CDR2 is YYDKDF (reference sequence). The trim removed 6 bases at V and 4 bases at J, leaving 4 bases unmatched. In nucleotides, the CDR3 is TGTGCCACCAGGAGGGACAGGGGGCCTTACGAGCAGTACTTC. This sequence encodes CATRRDRGPYEQYF. Looking up the rest from reference TRBV15 and TRBJ2-7 gives the full variable domain: DAMVIQNPRYQVTQFGKPVTLSCSQTLNHNVMYWYQQKSSQAPKLLFHYYDKDFNNEADTPDNFQSRRPNTSFCFLDIRSPGLGDTAMYLCATRRDRGPYEQYFGPGTRLTVT.

The chain is built from TRBV18 and TRBJ2-1; 8 positions match TRBD1. Trimming removed 1 base from V and 4 bases from J; junction bases left unmatched: 3. Germline assignment: CDR1 KGHSH and CDR2 LQKENI. This CDR3 has 15 amino acids. CDR3: CASSPRTGNYNEQFF. The CDR3 region has the DNA TGTGCCAGCTCACCACGGACAGGGAATTACAATGAGCAGTTCTTC.

This clone was seen a single time. The CDR3: CASSWDRVSGNTIYF. CDR3 coding DNA: TGTGCCAGCAGCTGGGACAGGGTCTCTGGAAACACCATATATTTT. The chain couples TRBV5-6 to TRBJ1-3, with 9 bases fitting TRBD1. The CDR3 runs 15 residues. Unmatched junction bases numbered 1, after V lost 3 bases and J lost 0 bases. Per germline, CDR1 SGHDT and CDR2 YYEEEE.

The chain joins TRBV19 to TRBJ1-1; 8 bases agree with TRBD1. Germline V CDR1 and CDR2: LNHDA, SQIVND (reference sequence). The junction had 12 bases not matched to a gene; V was cut back by 5 bases and J by 4 bases. This CDR3 comprises 16 residues. This chain's CDR3 is CASSYLTGTGGTEAFF. The CDR3 DNA follows: TGTGCCAGTAGTTACTTAACCGGGACAGGAGGCACTGAAGCTTTCTTT.

The chain recombines TRBV5-1 with TRBJ1-2, with TRBD1 matching 8 bases. The CDR3 is made up of 13 amino acids. V shed 3 bases and J 6 bases; nucleotides not matched to a gene: 4. Germline values: CDR1 SGHRS, CDR2 YFSETQ. The chain's CDR3 is CASSYGQGDGYTF. In nucleotides, the CDR3 is TGCGCCAGCAGCTATGGACAGGGCGATGGCTACACCTTC.

This clone was counted a single time. The V and J genes are TRBV3-1 (or the pseudogene TRBV3-2) and TRBJ2-7, with a possible D match to TRBD2 (7 bases). The CDR3 covers 13 residues. Trimming took off 4 bases at V and 7 bases at J, with 14 bases between the two ends. Germline values: CDR1 LGHDT, CDR2 YNNKEL (reference sequence). CDR3 sequence (DNA): TGTGCCAGCAGCCCCCGGGGGGCGGGAGAGCAGTACTTC. Protein sequence: CASSPRGAGEQYF.

This chain uses TRBV6-5 with TRBJ1-1, with D uncertain. Between the trimmed V and J ends, which lost 0 bases and 11 bases, there was a span of 16 bases. The CDR3 has 14 residues. In germline, CDR1 is MNHEY, CDR2 SVGAGI. This CDR3 is CASSYSSIGVEAFF. The CDR3 DNA follows: TGTGCCAGCAGTTACTCGAGTATCGGGGTTGAGGCTTTCTTT.

The rearrangement uses TRBV21-1 and TRBJ1-1. TRBV21-1 is annotated as a pseudogene. This CDR3 has 13 amino acids. In DNA, the CDR3 is TGTGCCAGCAGCATGAGGTCGGGAACTGAAGCTTTCTTT. Translating gives CASSMRSGTEAFF.

The chain couples TRBV5-1 to TRBJ2-7, with 8 nucleotides matching TRBD1. The CDR3 covers 16 residues. J gave up 3 bases and V 4 bases, and 12 bases lay outside the gene matches. CDR1 SGHRS and CDR2 YFSETQ come from the germline V gene. The CDR3 DNA sequence: TGCGCCAGCAGCCCACAGCAGGGCAGGGGGCACTACGAGCAGTACTTC. Encoded protein: CASSPQQGRGHYEQYF. Full variable domain (rest looked up from reference TRBV5-1 and TRBJ2-7): KAGVTQTPRYLIKTRGQQVTLSCSPISGHRSVSWYQQTPGQGLQFLFEYFSETQRNKGNFPGRFSGRQFSNSRSEMNVSTLELGDSALYLCASSPQQGRGHYEQYFGPGTRLTVT.

The chain employs TRBV13 and TRBJ2-3; TRBD2 matches 9 bases. Losses at the gene ends were 1 base for V and 4 bases for J; bases not matched to a gene: 6. CDR3 length equals 16 residues. From germline, CDR1 is PRHDT and CDR2 FYEKMQ (reference sequence). The CDR3 spells CASSLVGGRASDTQYF. CDR3 DNA sequence: TGTGCCAGCAGCTTAGTGGGCGGGAGGGCCTCAGATACGCAGTATTTT.

CDR3 nucleotide sequence: TGTGCCAGCGGGCGGGGGGGCCTCGATGAGCAGTTCTTC. Translated: CASGRGGLDEQFF. The chain couples TRBV5-4 to TRBJ2-1; 9 bases fit TRBD2. Trimming took 7 bases from V and 8 from J; bases not matched to a gene: 7. CDR3 length equals 13 residues. Germline lookup yields CDR1 SGHNT and CDR2 YYREEE (reference sequence). The full variable domain, rest sourced from reference TRBV5-4 and TRBJ2-1, is ETGVTQSPTHLIKTRGQQVTLRCSSQSGHNTVSWYQQALGQGPQFIFQYYREEENGRGNFPPRFSGLQFPNYSSELNVNALELDDSALYLCASGRGGLDEQFFGPGTRLTVL.

The chain recombines TRBV29-1 with TRBJ2-5; 7 bases match TRBD1. CDR3 length: 13 amino acids. With V trimmed by 4 bases and J by 4 bases, 6 bases remained unmatched. Germline V gene sequence: CDR1 SQVTM, CDR2 ANQGSEA. CDR3 sequence (DNA): TGCAGCGTTGGTCCACAGGGGCCAGAGACCCAGTACTTC. Its translation: CSVGPQGPETQYF.

The chain employs TRBV19 and TRBJ1-1; 9 bases agree with TRBD1. This CDR3 has 15 residues. CDR1 and CDR2 (germline): LNHDA, SQIVND (reference sequence). V lost 9 bases, J lost 3 bases, and 11 bases stayed unmatched. The CDR3 sequence: CASANRQGGDTEAFF. In DNA form, the CDR3 reads TGTGCCAGCGCCAATAGACAGGGGGGGGACACTGAAGCTTTCTTT.

The V call is TRBV18, the J call TRBJ1-6; 8 positions match TRBD1. Germline CDR1 and CDR2: KGHSH and LQKENI. The CDR3 covers 16 residues. The trim removed 0 bases at V and 5 bases at J, leaving 3 bases unmatched. The DNA of the CDR3 is TGTGCCAGCTCACCACCCCCAGGGGGCAATAATTCACCCCTCCACTTT. Protein sequence: CASSPPPGGNNSPLHF.

This clone was seen more than once but under ten times. This chain joins TRBV9 and TRBJ2-2; D remains unclear. Germline V lookup: CDR1 SGDLS, CDR2 YYNGEE. The CDR3 has 13 amino acids. V was shortened by 1 base and J by 4 bases, with 5 bases between the two germline ends. Here the CDR3 reads CASSVSGTGELFF. In DNA, the CDR3 is TGTGCCAGCAGCGTATCCGGCACCGGGGAGCTGTTTTTT.

The chain has TRBV6-4 and TRBJ2-3; 7 positions agree with TRBD2. With 5 bases clipped from V and 2 bases from J, the junction kept 7 bases outside the gene matches. CDR1 and CDR2 from the germline V gene are MRHNA and SNTAGT. The CDR3 contains 15 residues. The CDR3 nucleotides read TGTGCCAGCAGTCAACAAGCGGGATCCACAGATACGCAGTATTTT. Protein: CASSQQAGSTDTQYF.

V and J are TRBV24-1 and TRBJ2-5; TRBD1 agrees at 8 bases. Germline loops: CDR1 KGHDR, CDR2 SFDVKD. This CDR3 comprises 16 residues. V trimming: 4 bases; J trimming: 4 bases; junction bases outside the gene matches: 10. CDR3 nucleotide sequence: TGTGCCACCAGTGACCCTCGGACAGGGTTCGGAGAGACCCAGTACTTC. Its protein product is CATSDPRTGFGETQYF.

V usage is TRBV15 and J usage is TRBJ1-3; a possible D gene is TRBD1 (5 bases). This CDR3 spans 14 amino acids. Per germline, CDR1 LNHNV and CDR2 YYDKDF (reference sequence). Trimming cost V 8 bases and J 3 bases, with 14 bases left between them. The CDR3 region has the DNA TGTGCCACCCGTAGCAAGGGGTTTGGAAACACCATATATTTT. Amino acid sequence: CATRSKGFGNTIYF.

The sample holds a few counts of this clone. V usage is TRBV10-1 and J usage is TRBJ2-3; 11 nucleotides match TRBD2. With 6 bases clipped from V and 7 bases from J, the junction kept 9 bases outside the gene matches. Per the germline V gene, CDR1 is WNHNN and CDR2 is SYGVQD (reference sequence). CDR3 length: 15 amino acids. CDR3 region: CASSDLAGGPYTQYF. The CDR3 region has the DNA TGCGCCAGCAGCGACTTAGCGGGAGGGCCGTATACGCAGTATTTT.

The V gene is TRBV6-5, the J gene TRBJ1-5; D is uncertain. This CDR3 has 15 residues. Germline V lookup: CDR1 MNHEY, CDR2 SVGAGI. V dropped 3 bases and J dropped 5 bases, with 14 bases sitting between them. The CDR3 sequence: CASSYVDSLHQPQHF. The CDR3 nucleotides are TGTGCCAGCAGTTATGTGGACTCTTTACATCAGCCCCAGCATTTT.

The chain is built from TRBV24-1 and TRBJ2-3; 8 nucleotides line up with TRBD2. The CDR3 covers 16 residues. Losses at the gene ends were 4 bases for V and 4 bases for J; bases not matched to a gene: 9. The V gene's germline CDR1 is KGHDR and CDR2 SFDVKD. In nucleotides, the CDR3 is TGTGCCACCAGTGACCCGGGGGGGGGCGTCGCAGATACGCAGTATTTT. This translates into CATSDPGGGVADTQYF.

The rearrangement uses TRBV19 and TRBJ2-2; 11 positions match TRBD2. The germline gives CDR1 LNHDA, CDR2 SQIVND (reference sequence). Losses at the gene ends were 10 bases for V and 5 bases for J; bases not matched to a gene: 6. This CDR3 is built from 14 residues. This CDR3 is CATRSGGATGELFF. Written as DNA, the CDR3 is TGTGCCACTCGTAGCGGGGGGGCTACCGGGGAGCTGTTTTTT.

The chain joins TRBV2 to TRBJ2-7; 8 bases fit TRBD1. The J segment lost 4 bases and the V segment lost 5 bases, leaving 7 bases of the junction unmatched. Germline CDR1 SNHLY, CDR2 FYNNEI. CDR3 length: 14 residues. The CDR3 sequence: CASSPGQGTYEQYF. CDR3 bases: TGTGCCAGCAGTCCTGGACAGGGTACGTACGAGCAGTACTTC.

This clone was counted once. V is TRBV6-1 and J is TRBJ2-7; weak D call: TRBD1 (5 bases). Germline CDR1 reads MNHNS; CDR2 reads SASEGT. The CDR3 has 15 amino acids. V gave up 2 bases and J gave up 1 base, with 12 bases separating them. The CDR3: CASSETAGLSYEQYF. The CDR3 DNA reads TGTGCCAGCAGTGAAACGGCAGGGTTGTCCTACGAGCAGTACTTC.

The rearrangement uses TRBV18 and TRBJ2-2; no reliable D call. Per germline, CDR1 KGHSH and CDR2 LQKENI. Trimming took 0 bases from V and 1 from J, leaving 9 bases between them. The CDR3 spans 16 residues. The CDR3 protein is CASSPPVSGNTGELFF. The CDR3 region has the DNA TGTGCCAGCTCACCACCGGTGTCGGGGAACACCGGGGAGCTGTTTTTT.

V gene TRBV6-1 combines with J gene TRBJ1-1; the D is unclear. The germline V gene encodes CDR1 MNHNS and CDR2 SASEGT. V shed 0 bases and J shed 4 bases, with 9 bases lying between them. CDR3 size: 14 residues. DNA of the CDR3: TGTGCCAGCAGTGAAGCGGCAGAGGGCACTGAAGCTTTCTTT. Translated: CASSEAAEGTEAFF.